Listed here are 14 T cell receptor beta chains from one sample, sequenced in a study of a mutant IDH1 vaccine in newly diagnosed glioma. The antigens these receptors bind are not known. Time point in this sample: week 35, safety follow-up. It was 300 ug of mutant IDH1 20-mer peptide that made up each vaccine dose, given with topical imiquimod. Assay used: immunoSEQ multiplex PCR; TCRdb lists only in-frame clones, some missing. The profile shows about 42,000 clones, 75% to 85% of them singletons. Sequenced here: PBMCs, sampled from a glioma patient whose treatment included an IDH1 peptide vaccine. The receptors were sampled from a woman aged 45-65 years with glioma.

With respect to this clone: One junction end disagrees with the germline gene, perhaps due to a read error. The chain uses TRBV6-5 and TRBJ1-2, with D hard to call. Germline assignment: CDR1 MNHEY and CDR2 SVGAGI. CDR3 length: 15 residues. This CDR3 reads CASTYSPSGIYGYTF. In DNA form, the CDR3 reads TGTGCCAGCACTTACTCCCCCTCGGGGATCTATGGCTACACCTTC.

The chain's CDR3 is CASGSETNQPQHF. The DNA for the CDR3 is TGTGCCAGCGGATCCGAAACCAATCAGCCCCAGCATTTT. The rearrangement links TRBV2 to TRBJ1-5; the D is unclear. V gave up 8 bases and J gave up 3 bases, with 11 bases separating them. The length of the CDR3 is 13 residues. Germline lookup yields CDR1 SNHLY and CDR2 FYNNEI.

This clone has only one observation. The CDR3 spells CASSNPDRGRNYGYTF. In DNA form, the CDR3 reads TGTGCCAGTAGTAACCCCGACAGGGGTCGTAACTATGGCTACACCTTC. This sequence joins TRBV19 and TRBJ1-2; TRBD1 aligns across 8 bases. The germline V gene has CDR1 LNHDA and CDR2 SQIVND (reference sequence). CDR3 size: 16 residues. J was trimmed by 1 base and V by 4 bases; bases with no gene match: 8.

V and J are TRBV2 and TRBJ1-5; no clear D gene. V lost 6 bases and J lost 5, with 14 bases in between. Germline lookup yields CDR1 SNHLY and CDR2 FYNNEI. The CDR3 sequence is 14 residues long. CDR3 nucleotides: TGTGCCAGCAGCCCCCGGGCCGCGGATCAGCCCCAGCATTTT. Amino acids: CASSPRAADQPQHF.

The gene calls are TRBV2 and TRBJ2-5; the D gene could be TRBD1 or TRBD2 (5 bases each). Germline CDR1 reads SNHLY; CDR2 reads FYNNEI. The CDR3 spans 15 residues. V lost 6 bases, J lost 1 base, and 15 bases lay in between. The chain's CDR3 is CASRRDGVIQETQYF. The CDR3 nucleotides read TGTGCCAGCAGGAGGGACGGGGTAATCCAAGAGACCCAGTACTTC.

V and J are TRBV11-3 and TRBJ1-2; 9 bases are a match to TRBD1. The germline CDR1 and CDR2 sequences are SGHNT and YENEEA. The CDR3 extends over 15 amino acids. Germline trimming cut 3 bases from V and 2 bases from J; bases unmatched to any gene: 4. In nucleotides, the CDR3 is TGTGCCAGCAGCTTCGGGACAGGGATAAACTATGGCTACACCTTC. Protein sequence: CASSFGTGINYGYTF.

This sequence joins TRBV29-1 and TRBJ1-4; D is ambiguous. CDR1 and CDR2 from the germline V gene are SQVTM and ANQGSEA. The V and J ends lost 5 bases and 0 bases respectively, with 7 bases between them. This CDR3 is built from 13 residues. CDR3 DNA sequence: TGCAGCGTTTTAGTGACAACTAATGAAAAACTGTTTTTT. Residues: CSVLVTTNEKLFF.

The chain recombines TRBV15 with TRBJ1-1; D remains unclear. V was cut by 6 bases and J by 6 bases, with 17 bases left in between. In germline, CDR1 is LNHNV, CDR2 YYDKDF (reference sequence). The CDR3 is 14 residues long. CDR3 in DNA: TGTGCCACCAGTGATGGTGACCAGAGCGCTGAAGCTTTCTTT. Translated, it gives CATSDGDQSAEAFF.

This clone was detected only once. The V gene is TRBV2, the J gene TRBJ2-3, with 8 bases lining up with TRBD2. This CDR3 has 15 residues. Germline V lookup: CDR1 SNHLY, CDR2 FYNNEI. The junction had 6 bases not matched to a gene; V was cut back by 3 bases and J by 4 bases. The CDR3 region has the DNA TGTGCCAGCAGTGAGGGGACTAGTTCAGCAGATACGCAGTATTTT. Its protein is CASSEGTSSADTQYF. The full variable domain, its missing parts supplied by reference TRBV2 and TRBJ2-3, is EPEVTQTPSHQVTQMGQEVILRCVPISNHLYFYWYRQILGQKVEFLVSFYNNEISEKSEIFDDQFSVERPDGSNFTLKIRSTKLEDSAMYFCASSEGTSSADTQYFGPGTRLTVL.

This chain connects TRBV19 to TRBJ1-1; 10 bases fit TRBD1. The CDR3 is 17 amino acids. With 3 bases clipped from V and 1 base from J, the junction kept 8 bases outside the gene matches. Germline CDR1 is LNHDA and CDR2 is SQIVND (reference sequence). The CDR3 nucleotides are TGTGCCAGTAGTATCCGGTCGACAGGGGGCCAGAACACTGAAGCTTTCTTT. Translation: CASSIRSTGGQNTEAFF.

The DNA of the CDR3 is TGTGCCAGCAGGGAAGGACTAGCAAGGTACAATGAGCAGTTCTTC. As protein: CASREGLARYNEQFF. This chain links TRBV27 with TRBJ2-1; 8 bases fit TRBD2. Germline V gene data show CDR1 as MNHEY and CDR2 as SMNVEV (reference sequence). V lost 6 bases to trimming and J lost 4 bases; unmatched junction nucleotides: 8. The CDR3 totals 15 residues.

The J gene is TRBJ2-5, the V gene TRBV29-1; D is ambiguous. The germline V and J ends were trimmed by 6 bases and 5 bases, with 13 bases remaining between them. The V gene's germline CDR1 is SQVTM and CDR2 ANQGSEA. The CDR3 consists of 12 residues. The CDR3 reads CSVPSPGETQYF. For the CDR3, the DNA is TGCAGCGTACCGAGTCCCGGGGAGACCCAGTACTTC.

This sequence joins TRBV5-1 and TRBJ1-1; D might be TRBD1 (5 bases). The CDR3 totals 15 residues. The germline V gene encodes CDR1 SGHRS and CDR2 YFSETQ. With 3 bases removed from V and 0 bases from J, the gap between germline ends came to 12 bases. The CDR3 spells CASSWSRDMNTEAFF. CDR3 nucleotide sequence: TGCGCCAGCAGCTGGTCCAGGGATATGAACACTGAAGCTTTCTTT.

This chain connects TRBV5-6 to TRBJ2-3; TRBD2 matches at 15 bases. Losses at the gene ends were 2 bases for V and 6 bases for J; bases not matched to a gene: 10. The CDR3 is 18 residues long. Germline lookup yields CDR1 SGHDT and CDR2 YYEEEE. DNA for the CDR3: TGTGCCAGCAGCTTCGGACTAGCGGGGGGGCACTTGGGCGATACGCAGTATTTT. Protein product: CASSFGLAGGHLGDTQYF.